This paragraph covers one T cell receptor beta chain sequence. What it binds is unknown. This entry belongs to a study of CD8+CD57+ T cells in acquired aplastic anemia. Study details: About 3 ug was the average amount of DNA from sorted CD4+ and CD8+ cells. Whole-study findings and limits: Patient and control CD8+ Simpson's diversity was not significantly different. Overlap between patients and controls comprised almost 30 CD8+ CDR3 sequences.

Genomic DNA was employed as the template in profiling TCR beta VDJ and CDR3. MiXCR, applied by TCRdb to the reads, yields one record per CDR3 protein. The table records hundreds of thousands of distinct CDR3 sequences, about 70% of them present only once. The source is a human donor in good health, serving as a control. The source material was sorted CD4+, CD8+, or CD8+CD57+ T cells (not recorded which) from PBMCs.

The CDR3, as DNA: TGCGTCGTTCGGCCGGGGCCCATGAACACTGAAGCTTTCTTT. Translated, it gives CVVRPGPMNTEAFF. This rearrangement joins TRBV29-1 to TRBJ1-1, with a tentative D call TRBD1 (5 bases). This CDR3 spans 14 amino acids. The V gene's germline CDR1 is SQVTM and CDR2 ANQGSEA. The complete variable domain, with remaining parts taken from reference TRBV29-1 and TRBJ1-1, reads SAVISQKPSRDICQRGTSLTIQCQVDSQVTMMFWYRQQPGQSLTLIATANQGSEATYESGFVIDKFPISRPNLTFSTLTVSNMSPEDSSIYLCVVRPGPMNTEAFFGQGTRLTVV.